One sample yielded the 14 T cell receptor beta chains listed below, sequenced in a study of blood T cells in healthy people across ages. Next came a second PCR, run for about 6 to 11 cycles, which used a sample-barcoded 5' primer along with a J-beta primer mix. One entry per CDR3 protein, called by TCRdb with MiXCR from the 5' RACE reads. The sample carries about 1.8 million distinct CDR3 sequences, 49% recorded once. Sequencing was done on a sample of blood. The receptor source for this set is a woman between 35 and 50 years old in good health.

There are a few counts of this clonotype. CDR3 coding DNA: TGTGCCAGCAGATCAACAGGAATTTACGAGCAGTACTTC. Amino acid sequence: CASRSTGIYEQYF. V usage is TRBV12-3 or TRBV12-4 and J usage is TRBJ2-7; possibly TRBD1 for D (5 bases). The CDR3 has 13 amino acids. Trimming cost V 6 bases and J 4 bases, with 13 bases left between them.

This clonotype was seen a few times. The chain links TRBV7-9 to TRBJ1-2; possible D gene TRBD1, 5 bases. Between the trimmed V and J ends, which lost 5 bases and 5 bases, there was a span of 30 bases. CDR1 is SEHNR and CDR2 is FQNEAQ in the germline V gene (reference sequence). The CDR3 runs 19 residues. The CDR3 reads CASSPRGGDNVLPAYGYTF. CDR3 in DNA: TGTGCCAGCAGCCCACGGGGGGGAGATAACGTCCTGCCGGCTTATGGCTACACCTTC.

This clonotype was counted a few times. The chain has TRBV4-1 and TRBJ2-7; D perhaps matches TRBD1 (6 bases). CDR3 length: 14 residues. The germline V and J ends were trimmed by 1 base and 5 bases, with 12 bases remaining between them. From germline, CDR1 is MGHRA and CDR2 YSYEKL. For the CDR3, the DNA is TGCGCCAGCAGCCAAGGGACAGCGTTCAACGAGCAGTACTTC. This gives the protein CASSQGTAFNEQYF.

The V call is TRBV25-1, the J call TRBJ2-7, with D perhaps TRBD1 or TRBD2 (5 bases each). Trimming removed 2 bases at V and 2 bases at J, with 7 bases between. The CDR3 is made up of 13 amino acids. Germline V gene sequence: CDR1 MGHDK, CDR2 SYGVNS. CDR3 loop: CASSEPGPYEQYF. CDR3 in DNA: TGTGCCAGCAGTGAACCGGGGCCCTACGAGCAGTACTTC.

V is TRBV28 and J is TRBJ1-1; D is unresolved. The CDR3 is 13 amino acids. V lost 2 bases and J 2 bases, leaving 6 bases between the germline ends. CDR1 and CDR2 (germline): MDHEN, SYDVKM. The chain's CDR3 is CASSLGFNTEAFF. Written as DNA, the CDR3 is TGTGCCAGCAGTTTAGGGTTCAACACTGAAGCTTTCTTT. The full variable domain, in which reference TRBV28 and TRBJ1-1 provide the parts outside the CDR3, is DVKVTQSSRYLVKRTGEKVFLECVQDMDHENMFWYRQDPGLGLRLIYFSYDVKMKEKGDIPEGYSVSREKKERFSLILESASTNQTSMYLCASSLGFNTEAFFGQGTRLTVV.

The chain links TRBV4-2 to TRBJ1-2; 7 nucleotides align to TRBD1. V shed 7 bases and J 7 bases; nucleotides not matched to a gene: 15. CDR3 size: 15 residues. The germline V gene has CDR1 LGHNA and CDR2 YNFKEQ. Written as DNA, the CDR3 is TGTGCCAGCACCCAGGCAGGGGGGTTAATTCCTGGCTACACCTTC. Translation gives CASTQAGGLIPGYTF.

This clonotype was picked up a small number of times. The rearrangement links TRBV6-2 or TRBV6-3 to TRBJ1-6; tentative D call: TRBD1 (6 bases). Germline-derived CDR1 and CDR2 are MNHEY and SVGEGT. The CDR3 runs 15 residues. The V end was cut by 7 bases, the J end by 0 bases, with 10 bases between. The CDR3 reads CASIDRSSYNSPLHF. CDR3 coding DNA: TGTGCCAGCATTGACAGGAGCTCCTATAATTCACCCCTCCACTTT.

The CDR3: CASSQRQGLGEYF. CDR3 sequence (DNA): TGTGCCAGCAGCCAACGACAGGGGCTAGGGGAGTACTTC. This rearrangement joins TRBV3-1 to TRBJ2-5; TRBD1 matches at 8 bases. J was trimmed by 12 bases and V by 2 bases; bases with no gene match: 8. Germline lookup yields CDR1 LGHDT and CDR2 YNNKEL (reference sequence). This CDR3 comprises 13 residues.

The V and J genes are TRBV6-6 and TRBJ2-7, with D perhaps matching TRBD2 (6 bases). V lost 2 bases and J lost 7, with 18 bases in between. CDR3 length: 15 amino acids. Germline CDR1 reads MNHNY; CDR2 reads SVGAGI (reference sequence). In DNA form, the CDR3 reads TGTGCCAGCAGTTACCAGACTAGTTCCTACAATGAGCAGTACTTC. Encoded protein: CASSYQTSSYNEQYF.

CDR3 coding DNA: TGTGCCAGCAGTGAAACGGGGAGGGAAACTGAAGCTTTCTTT. Its protein is CASSETGRETEAFF. This chain links TRBV6-1 with TRBJ1-1; D uncertain. V was pared by 2 bases and J by 5 bases, with 12 bases between. This CDR3 contains 14 residues. Germline assignment: CDR1 MNHNS and CDR2 SASEGT.

On this clonotype itself: An end of the junction differs from the germline gene, which may be a read error. The gene calls are TRBV12-3 or TRBV12-4 and TRBJ1-2, with TRBD1 identical over 9 bases. The CDR3 is 14 amino acids. CDR3: CVSSQPGQGYGYTF. The CDR3 DNA follows: TGTGTCAGCAGTCAGCCGGGACAGGGCTATGGCTACACCTTC.

J is TRBJ1-5 and V is TRBV20-1; possibly TRBD1 for D (5 bases). Germline lookup yields CDR1 DFQATT and CDR2 SNEGSKA (reference sequence). Trimming shortened V by 0 bases and J by 7 bases, and 10 bases separated the two germline ends. The CDR3 is made up of 13 amino acids. DNA of the CDR3: TGCAGTGCTAGAGATGTGGGGGACCAGCCCCAGCATTTT. Protein product: CSARDVGDQPQHF.

The chain has TRBV11-2 and TRBJ2-5; 8 bases are shared with TRBD2. The germline V gene encodes CDR1 SGHAT and CDR2 FQNNGV. CDR3 length equals 16 residues. V dropped 4 bases and J dropped 11; count of bases not matched to a gene: 18. The CDR3 protein is CASSSTGTREADEQYF. The CDR3 nucleotides read TGTGCCAGCAGCTCAACCGGGACTAGGGAAGCGGATGAGCAGTACTTC.

The chain couples TRBV7-2 to TRBJ2-5, with D tentatively TRBD2 (7 bases). Germline V CDR1 and CDR2: SGHTA, FQGNSA. Trimming left V 5 bases short and J 4 bases short, with 11 bases between. The CDR3 covers 13 residues. The CDR3 sequence is CASSGGARETQYF. The CDR3 nucleotides read TGTGCCAGCAGCGGGGGGGCTCGAGAGACCCAGTACTTC.